The 10 T cell receptor beta chains in this list originate from one sample, sequenced in a study of blood T cells in healthy people across ages. A J-beta primer mix and a sample-barcoded 5' primer were used in a second PCR of roughly 6 to 11 cycles. TCRdb re-derived calls from the 5' RACE reads in MiXCR, one entry per CDR3 protein. The profile shows under 2 million distinct CDR3 sequences, almost 35% of them singletons. Sequenced material: blood. All receptors come from a woman in her 30s in good health.

CDR3: CSVEDWWGAGYGYTF. CDR3 sequence (DNA): TGCAGCGTTGAAGATTGGTGGGGGGCGGGCTATGGCTACACCTTC. The chain combines TRBV29-1 with TRBJ1-2; the D gene is possibly TRBD1 (6 bases). The CDR3 consists of 15 residues. From germline, CDR1 is SQVTM and CDR2 ANQGSEA. V was cut by 0 bases and J by 4 bases, with 15 bases left in between.

Only a few counts were recorded for this clonotype. The chain employs TRBV18 and TRBJ2-7, with D tentatively TRBD2 (6 bases). This CDR3 has 14 amino acids. CDR1 KGHSH and CDR2 LQKENI come from the germline V gene. The V end lost 8 bases, the J end lost 2 bases, and 16 bases lay between the germline ends. CDR3 in amino acids: CASSPGDGTYEQYF. The CDR3 DNA follows: TGTGCCAGCAGCCCGGGGGACGGAACCTACGAGCAGTACTTC.

The chain is built from TRBV6-1 and TRBJ1-2; D uncertain. Germline V lookup: CDR1 MNHNS, CDR2 SASEGT. With 6 bases removed from V and 5 bases from J, the gap between germline ends came to 25 bases. The CDR3 has 17 amino acids. The CDR3 sequence is CASSARLTEFALYGYTF. The CDR3 DNA sequence: TGTGCCAGCAGCGCCCGACTTACAGAGTTCGCGCTATATGGCTACACCTTC.

Only a few counts were recorded for this clonotype. This chain uses TRBV6-2 or TRBV6-3 with TRBJ2-5; D call uncertain. The CDR3 length is 13 residues. Germline CDR1 reads MNHEY; CDR2 reads SVGEGT. V was clipped by 6 bases and J by 5 bases, with 13 bases between them. This chain's CDR3 is CASSSSGPETQYF. Here the CDR3 DNA reads TGTGCCAGCAGCTCCTCTGGGCCGGAGACCCAGTACTTC.

Only a few counts were recorded for this clonotype. The chain is built from TRBV4-1 and TRBJ1-2, with unresolved D. V was clipped by 2 bases and J by 6 bases, with 16 bases between them. The CDR3 runs 15 residues. Germline assignment: CDR1 MGHRA and CDR2 YSYEKL. CDR3 region: CASSQPRAGLHGYTF. The CDR3 coding sequence is TGCGCCAGCAGCCAACCCCGGGCGGGGTTACATGGCTACACCTTC.

This chain connects TRBV20-1 to TRBJ2-4; no definite D call. The germline V gene has CDR1 DFQATT and CDR2 SNEGSKA (reference sequence). Trimming removed 6 bases from V and 4 bases from J, with 7 bases in between. This CDR3 has 11 amino acids. CDR3: CSAVKKNIQYF. The CDR3 bases are TGCAGTGCCGTAAAAAAAAACATTCAGTACTTC.

The V call is TRBV5-6, the J call TRBJ2-7; D tentatively fits TRBD1 or TRBD2 (6 bases each). The CDR3 runs 15 residues. The V and J ends lost 3 bases and 3 bases respectively, with 16 bases between them. Per the germline V gene, CDR1 is SGHDT and CDR2 is YYEEEE. CDR3 nucleotide sequence: TGTGCCAGCAGCTCGCCGGGGGACACCGTCTACGAGCAGTACTTC. It codes for CASSSPGDTVYEQYF. Variable domain in full (rest from reference TRBV5-6 and TRBJ2-7): DAGVTQSPTHLIKTRGQQVTLRCSPKSGHDTVSWYQQALGQGPQFIFQYYEEEERQRGNFPDRFSGHQFPNYSSELNVNALLLGDSALYLCASSSPGDTVYEQYFGPGTRLTVT.

This clonotype came up a few times. CDR3 region: CASSLGLGQSYYGYTF. The CDR3 coding sequence is TGTGCCAGCAGCCTGGGGCTGGGACAGTCCTACTATGGCTACACCTTC. The rearrangement uses TRBV3-1 and TRBJ1-2; 7 bases are shared with TRBD1. Germline CDR1 LGHDT, CDR2 YNNKEL (reference sequence). This CDR3 is built from 16 residues. V gave up 4 bases and J gave up 3 bases; unmatched junction bases: 11.

The chain couples TRBV5-1 to TRBJ1-2; 7 bases map to TRBD1. CDR1 SGHRS and CDR2 YFSETQ come from the germline V gene. V lost 7 bases and J lost 4; bases outside the gene matches: 13. CDR3 length equals 15 residues. CDR3 sequence: CASAETGVSSYGYTF. CDR3 sequence (DNA): TGCGCCAGCGCCGAAACAGGGGTCTCCAGCTATGGCTACACCTTC.

The chain is built from TRBV7-3 and TRBJ2-5; D might be TRBD1 or TRBD2, each matching 6 bases. Trimming took 6 bases from V and 5 from J, leaving 19 bases between them. The germline gives CDR1 SGHTA, CDR2 FQGTGA. The CDR3 spans 15 residues. The CDR3 DNA reads TGTGCCAGCAGTCCCCTGGGGGGCGGATTGGAGACCCAGTACTTC. Its protein product is CASSPLGGGLETQYF.